Described below is a single T cell receptor (beta chain) sequence and its context. Assay used: immunoSEQ multiplex PCR; TCRdb lists only in-frame clones, some missing. The sample lists some 15,000 clones; under 95% were seen once. This sample is part of a study of OX40 agonist ivuxolimab in advanced cancers. The ends were cut back, 5 bases at V and 3 bases at J, with 9 bases in the middle. Germline V gives CDR1 SGHTA, CDR2 FQGTGA. The CDR3 contains 13 residues. The rearrangement links TRBV7-3 to TRBJ2-3, with D uncertain. This receptor was taken from an adult with an advanced solid tumor such as melanoma, head and neck, liver or kidney cancer. The specimen was CD4+ or CD8+ T cells sorted from blood, collected in a trial of the OX40 agonist ivuxolimab. The DNA for the CDR3 is TGTGCCAGCAGCCCCTTCTTTACAGATACGCAGTATTTT. The encoded protein is CASSPFFTDTQYF. Using reference TRBV7-3 and TRBJ2-3 for the parts outside the CDR3, the full variable domain is GAGVSQTPSNKVTEKGKYVELRCDPISGHTALYWYRQSLGQGPEFLIYFQGTGAADDSGLPNDRFFAVRPEGSVSTLKIQRTERGDSAVYLCASSPFFTDTQYFGPGTRLTVL.